This is a list of T cell receptor beta chains from one sample in a study of cytomegalovirus exposure and HLA in healthy donors. The repertoire was sequenced with immunoSEQ multiplex PCR; TCRdb's copy has only in-frame clones and lacks some. The profile shows approximately 170,000 clones, roughly four fifths of them singletons. The sample comprised PBMCs. The source is a man in his fifties in good health and CMV-seropositive. Each CDR3 is given with its conserved first and last residue. Fields, in order: J gene, clone size, D gene, V gene, CDR3 protein, CDR3 DNA. The D gene is left open where the match is weak. Rows may omit the clone size; those that give it use once, few, many or a size class.

j_gene: TRBJ1-3
abundance: -
d_gene: -
v_gene: TRBV5-1
CDR3aa: CASSSPGAGNTIYF
CDR3nt: TGCGCCAGCAGCTCACCAGGGGCTGGAAACACCATATATTTT

j_gene: TRBJ2-1
abundance: once
d_gene: TRBD2
v_gene: TRBV11-2
CDR3aa: CASSHRLAGPSYNEQFF
CDR3nt: TGTGCCAGCAGCCACCGACTAGCGGGGCCCTCCTACAATGAGCAGTTCTTC

j_gene: TRBJ2-1
abundance: -
d_gene: -
v_gene: TRBV7-3
CDR3aa: CASSLTGNEQFF
CDR3nt: TGTGCCAGCAGCTTAACCGGGAATGAGCAGTTCTTC

j_gene: TRBJ2-7
abundance: once
d_gene: -
v_gene: TRBV29-1
CDR3aa: CSVTGQTYEQYF
CDR3nt: TGCAGCGTCACGGGACAAACCTACGAGCAGTACTTC

j_gene: TRBJ2-1
abundance: -
d_gene: TRBD2
v_gene: TRBV6-5
CDR3aa: CASSPAGSGDEQFF
CDR3nt: TGTGCCAGCAGTCCCGCCGGGAGCGGGGATGAGCAGTTCTTC

j_gene: TRBJ2-1
abundance: few
d_gene: TRBD2
v_gene: TRBV7-3
CDR3aa: CASSPLASGGANEQFF
CDR3nt: TGTGCCAGCAGCCCCCTCGCTAGCGGGGGGGCCAATGAGCAGTTCTTC

j_gene: TRBJ2-7
abundance: -
d_gene: TRBD2
v_gene: TRBV7-9
CDR3aa: CASSPRGAYEQYF
CDR3nt: TGTGCCAGCAGCCCGCGGGGGGCCTACGAGCAGTACTTC

j_gene: TRBJ2-5
abundance: -
d_gene: -
v_gene: TRBV28
CDR3aa: CASSLAGTQETQYF
CDR3nt: TGTGCCAGCAGTTTAGCGGGGACCCAAGAGACCCAGTACTTC

j_gene: TRBJ2-3
abundance: -
d_gene: -
v_gene: TRBV18
CDR3aa: CASSLNRADTQYF
CDR3nt: TGTGCCAGCTCCCTAAACAGGGCAGATACGCAGTATTTT

j_gene: TRBJ1-5
abundance: -
d_gene: -
v_gene: TRBV30
CDR3aa: CACTTGSGQPQHF
CDR3nt: TGTGCCTGTACTACAGGGTCGGGGCAGCCCCAGCATTTT

j_gene: TRBJ2-2
abundance: -
d_gene: TRBD1
v_gene: TRBV11-3
CDR3aa: CASSTRDRGVSDTGELFF
CDR3nt: TGTGCCAGCAGCACCCGGGACAGGGGGGTATCGGACACCGGGGAGCTGTTTTTT

j_gene: TRBJ1-1
abundance: -
d_gene: -
v_gene: TRBV5-5
CDR3aa: CASSFRLNTEAFF
CDR3nt: TGTGCCAGCAGCTTCCGTCTGAACACTGAAGCTTTCTTT

j_gene: TRBJ1-5
abundance: once
d_gene: TRBD1
v_gene: TRBV6-6
CDR3aa: CASSKSGTGDNQPQHF
CDR3nt: TGTGCCAGCAGTAAATCCGGGACAGGCGACAATCAGCCCCAGCATTTT

j_gene: TRBJ2-7
abundance: -
d_gene: -
v_gene: TRBV29-1
CDR3aa: CSVVIRDEQYF
CDR3nt: TGCAGCGTCGTTATCCGGGACGAGCAGTACTTC

j_gene: TRBJ2-3
abundance: -
d_gene: -
v_gene: TRBV19
CDR3aa: CASSIFRQPTDTQYF
CDR3nt: TGTGCCAGTAGTATTTTCAGACAACCTACAGATACGCAGTATTTT

j_gene: TRBJ2-7
abundance: once
d_gene: -
v_gene: TRBV7-2
CDR3aa: CASSLSGDTYEQYF
CDR3nt: TGTGCCAGCAGCTTATCTGGGGACACCTACGAGCAGTACTTC

j_gene: TRBJ2-7
abundance: -
d_gene: TRBD1
v_gene: TRBV13
CDR3aa: CASSSGQGSYEQYF
CDR3nt: TGTGCCAGCAGCTCCGGACAGGGTTCCTACGAGCAGTACTTC

j_gene: TRBJ1-6
abundance: -
d_gene: TRBD1
v_gene: TRBV5-4
CDR3aa: CASSLGQGAGSPLHF
CDR3nt: TGTGCCAGCAGCTTGGGACAGGGGGCAGGTTCACCCCTCCACTTT

j_gene: TRBJ1-3
abundance: -
d_gene: TRBD1
v_gene: TRBV6-5
CDR3aa: CASSTQGRSGNTIYF
CDR3nt: TGTGCCAGCAGCACACAGGGGAGGTCTGGAAACACCATATATTTT

j_gene: TRBJ1-2
abundance: -
d_gene: -
v_gene: TRBV6-6
CDR3aa: CASSYSGSLYGYTF
CDR3nt: TGTGCCAGCAGTTACTCCGGGAGCCTCTATGGTTACACCTTC

j_gene: TRBJ1-5
abundance: few
d_gene: -
v_gene: TRBV7-9
CDR3aa: CASSLGGGNQPQHF
CDR3nt: TGTGCCAGCAGCCTAGGGGGGGGGAATCAGCCCCAGCATTTT

j_gene: TRBJ1-5
abundance: once
d_gene: TRBD1
v_gene: TRBV5-6
CDR3aa: CASSLRDRGPNQPQHF
CDR3nt: TGTGCCAGCAGCCTCCGGGACAGGGGGCCGAATCAGCCCCAGCATTTT

j_gene: TRBJ2-1
abundance: -
d_gene: -
v_gene: TRBV14
CDR3aa: CASQLQGGRYNEQFF
CDR3nt: TGTGCCAGCCAGCTTCAGGGGGGCAGGTACAATGAGCAGTTCTTC

j_gene: TRBJ1-5
abundance: -
d_gene: -
v_gene: TRBV4-1
CDR3aa: CASSHPGGSNQPQHF
CDR3nt: TGCGCCAGCAGCCACCCTGGGGGGAGCAATCAGCCCCAGCATTTT

j_gene: TRBJ1-5
abundance: few
d_gene: -
v_gene: TRBV2
CDR3aa: CASRADRLTTNQPQHF
CDR3nt: TGTGCCAGCAGAGCGGACAGACTAACTACCAATCAGCCCCAGCATTTT

j_gene: TRBJ2-7
abundance: -
d_gene: -
v_gene: TRBV5-1
CDR3aa: CASSLGGRFYEQYF
CDR3nt: TGCGCCAGCAGCTTGGGGGGGCGGTTTTACGAGCAGTACTTC

j_gene: TRBJ2-1
abundance: -
d_gene: TRBD1
v_gene: TRBV30
CDR3aa: CAWSLRQGTGNEQFF
CDR3nt: TGTGCCTGGAGTCTTCGACAGGGAACGGGCAATGAGCAGTTCTTC

j_gene: TRBJ2-7
abundance: -
d_gene: TRBD1
v_gene: TRBV10-3
CDR3aa: CAISEPGQGRYEQYF
CDR3nt: TGTGCCATCAGTGAGCCTGGACAGGGGCGGTACGAGCAGTACTTC

j_gene: TRBJ2-5
abundance: -
d_gene: TRBD1
v_gene: TRBV7-7
CDR3aa: CASSEQGAGETQYF
CDR3nt: TGTGCCAGCAGCGAACAGGGGGCGGGGGAGACCCAGTACTTC

j_gene: TRBJ2-7
abundance: few
d_gene: TRBD2
v_gene: TRBV7-9
CDR3aa: CASRASGGAYEQYF
CDR3nt: TGTGCCAGCAGGGCTAGCGGGGGCGCCTACGAGCAGTACTTC

j_gene: TRBJ2-7
abundance: once
d_gene: TRBD1
v_gene: TRBV28
CDR3aa: CASRKGALEQYF
CDR3nt: TGTGCCAGCAGGAAGGGGGCGCTCGAGCAGTACTTC

j_gene: TRBJ1-1
abundance: -
d_gene: TRBD1
v_gene: TRBV6-6
CDR3aa: CACSTQGVGNTEAFF
CDR3nt: TGTGCCTGCAGTACACAGGGGGTTGGGAACACTGAAGCTTTCTTT

j_gene: TRBJ2-1
abundance: -
d_gene: TRBD2
v_gene: TRBV11-2
CDR3aa: CASSGNNEQFF
CDR3nt: TGTGCCTCGAGCGGGAATAATGAGCAGTTCTTC

j_gene: TRBJ2-2
abundance: few
d_gene: -
v_gene: TRBV5-1
CDR3aa: CASSSSGNTGELFF
CDR3nt: TGCGCCAGCAGCTCCAGCGGGAACACCGGGGAGCTGTTTTTT

j_gene: TRBJ2-3
abundance: -
d_gene: -
v_gene: TRBV6-1
CDR3aa: CASSERRDFRDTQYF
CDR3nt: TGTGCCAGCAGTGAACGACGGGACTTTCGGGATACGCAGTATTTT

j_gene: TRBJ2-1
abundance: -
d_gene: TRBD2
v_gene: TRBV9
CDR3aa: CASSGTSGYNEQFF
CDR3nt: TGTGCCAGCAGCGGGACTAGCGGGTACAATGAGCAGTTCTTC

j_gene: TRBJ1-1
abundance: -
d_gene: TRBD1
v_gene: TRBV2
CDR3aa: CASSEIQQGANTEAFF
CDR3nt: TGTGCCAGCAGCGAAATCCAACAGGGGGCAAACACTGAAGCTTTCTTT

j_gene: TRBJ1-5
abundance: -
d_gene: -
v_gene: TRBV5-1
CDR3aa: CASSLDRNQPQHF
CDR3nt: TGCGCCAGCAGCTTGGACAGAAATCAGCCCCAGCATTTT

j_gene: TRBJ2-3
abundance: -
d_gene: -
v_gene: TRBV27
CDR3aa: CASSSHTDTQYF
CDR3nt: TGTGCCAGCAGTTCCCACACAGATACGCAGTATTTT

j_gene: TRBJ2-2
abundance: -
d_gene: -
v_gene: TRBV5-4
CDR3aa: CASSSGVRATTGELFF
CDR3nt: TGTGCCAGCAGCTCAGGTGTCCGAGCCACCACCGGGGAGCTGTTTTTT

j_gene: TRBJ2-1
abundance: -
d_gene: TRBD1
v_gene: TRBV2
CDR3aa: CASSFSGTEGSSYNEQFF
CDR3nt: TGTGCCAGCAGTTTTTCTGGGACAGAGGGGAGCTCCTACAATGAGCAGTTCTTC

j_gene: TRBJ2-1
abundance: -
d_gene: TRBD2
v_gene: TRBV5-5
CDR3aa: CASSFWLAGDNEQFF
CDR3nt: TGTGCCAGCAGCTTTTGGCTAGCGGGGGACAATGAGCAGTTCTTC

j_gene: TRBJ2-2
abundance: -
d_gene: TRBD1
v_gene: TRBV5-4
CDR3aa: CASSLDRGWNTGELFF
CDR3nt: TGTGCCAGCAGCTTAGACAGGGGTTGGAACACCGGGGAGCTGTTTTTT

j_gene: TRBJ2-5
abundance: -
d_gene: TRBD2
v_gene: TRBV5-1
CDR3aa: CASSLIRGGLETQYF
CDR3nt: TGCGCCAGCAGCTTGATTCGGGGGGGCCTGGAGACCCAGTACTTC

j_gene: TRBJ2-7
abundance: -
d_gene: -
v_gene: TRBV5-1
CDR3aa: CASSQRLEGEQYF
CDR3nt: TGCGCCAGCAGCCAACGACTAGAGGGCGAGCAGTACTTC

j_gene: TRBJ2-5
abundance: -
d_gene: TRBD2
v_gene: TRBV15
CDR3aa: CATSRASGGGETQYF
CDR3nt: TGTGCCACCAGCAGAGCTAGCGGGGGCGGGGAGACCCAGTACTTC

j_gene: TRBJ2-7
abundance: -
d_gene: -
v_gene: TRBV27
CDR3aa: CASERIREGAEYF
CDR3nt: TGTGCCAGCGAGAGAATCAGGGAAGGGGCCGAGTACTTC

j_gene: TRBJ1-2
abundance: -
d_gene: TRBD1
v_gene: TRBV13
CDR3aa: CASSQGDRPTKYTF
CDR3nt: TGTGCCAGCAGCCAAGGGGACAGACCCACCAAGTACACCTTC

j_gene: TRBJ2-5
abundance: once
d_gene: -
v_gene: TRBV11-2
CDR3aa: CASSPELSGTQYF
CDR3nt: TGTGCCAGCAGCCCAGAGCTGTCAGGGACCCAGTACTTC

j_gene: TRBJ1-4
abundance: -
d_gene: -
v_gene: TRBV5-8
CDR3aa: CASSLEWGGRKKLFF
CDR3nt: TGTGCCAGCAGCTTGGAGTGGGGGGGCAGAAAGAAACTGTTTTTT

j_gene: TRBJ2-1
abundance: -
d_gene: TRBD2
v_gene: TRBV4-1
CDR3aa: CASSQGGAGGQGEQFF
CDR3nt: TGCGCCAGCAGCCAAGGGGGAGCGGGGGGGCAAGGTGAGCAGTTCTTC

j_gene: TRBJ2-7
abundance: -
d_gene: TRBD2
v_gene: TRBV29-1
CDR3aa: CSVGKGLADEQYF
CDR3nt: TGCAGCGTTGGAAAGGGACTAGCGGACGAGCAGTACTTC

j_gene: TRBJ2-1
abundance: -
d_gene: TRBD2
v_gene: TRBV7-2
CDR3aa: CASSLQAGGPLNEQFF
CDR3nt: TGTGCCAGCAGCTTGCAGGCGGGAGGGCCATTGAATGAGCAGTTCTTC